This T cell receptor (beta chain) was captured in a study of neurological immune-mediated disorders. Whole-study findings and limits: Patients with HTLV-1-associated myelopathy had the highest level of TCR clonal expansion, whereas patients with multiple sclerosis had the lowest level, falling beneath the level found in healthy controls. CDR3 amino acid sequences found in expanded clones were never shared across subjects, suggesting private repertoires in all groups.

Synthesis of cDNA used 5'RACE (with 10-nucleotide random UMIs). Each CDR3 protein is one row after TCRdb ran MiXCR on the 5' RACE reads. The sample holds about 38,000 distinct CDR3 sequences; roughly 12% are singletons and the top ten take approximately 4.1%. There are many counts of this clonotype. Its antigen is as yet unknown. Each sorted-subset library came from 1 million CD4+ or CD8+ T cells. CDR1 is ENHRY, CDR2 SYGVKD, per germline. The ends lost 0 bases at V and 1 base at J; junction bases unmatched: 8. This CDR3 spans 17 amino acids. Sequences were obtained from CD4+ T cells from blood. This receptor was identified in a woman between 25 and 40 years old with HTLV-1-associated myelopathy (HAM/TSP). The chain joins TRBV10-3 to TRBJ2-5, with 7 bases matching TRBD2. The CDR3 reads CAISESSRDYLQETQYF. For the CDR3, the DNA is TGTGCCATCAGTGAGTCCAGCCGGGACTACCTCCAAGAGACCCAGTACTTC.